The next 8 T cell receptor beta chains were all read from a single sample in a study of PD-L1 blockade in urothelial cancer. Some clones are missing from TCRdb's copy, which holds only in-frame ones; the method was immunoSEQ multiplex PCR. Altogether about 28,000 clones are present, roughly 76% being singletons, with the ten largest covering more than 2%. The source was PBMCs, collected around atezolizumab (anti-PD-L1) treatment. These receptors were taken from a man aged 50-59 years with urothelial cancer.

This clone was seen a single time. V is TRBV28 and J is TRBJ2-1, with 7 bases aligning to TRBD1. Trimming removed 2 bases from V and 10 bases from J; junction bases left unmatched: 8. Germline V gene data show CDR1 as MDHEN and CDR2 as SYDVKM. This CDR3 has 14 residues. In nucleotides, the CDR3 is TGTGCCAGCAGTTTAAACCCACAGGGGCGGGAGCAGTTCTTC. This encodes CASSLNPQGREQFF.

V and J are TRBV6-6 and TRBJ1-4; tentative D call: TRBD1 (5 bases). CDR1 is MNHNY, CDR2 SVGAGI, per germline (reference sequence). This CDR3 has 15 amino acids. V lost 0 bases and J lost 5, with 10 bases in between. The CDR3 sequence: CASSYSARANEKLFF. In nucleotides, the CDR3 is TGTGCCAGCAGTTACTCCGCCAGGGCGAATGAAAAACTGTTTTTT.

This chain connects TRBV7-9 to TRBJ2-2, with 10 bases lining up with TRBD1. This CDR3 region has 15 residues. V gave up 6 bases and J gave up 7 bases; unmatched junction bases: 8. Per the germline V gene, CDR1 is SEHNR and CDR2 is FQNEAQ (reference sequence). CDR3 in DNA: TGTGCCAGCAGACCGCGACAGGGGGCTGTCGGGGAGCTGTTTTTT. As protein: CASRPRQGAVGELFF.

V and J are TRBV19 and TRBJ2-2; 9 bases are a match to TRBD1. This CDR3 region has 14 residues. J was trimmed by 2 bases and V by 6 bases; bases with no gene match: 1. CDR1 is LNHDA and CDR2 is SQIVND in the germline V gene (reference sequence). CDR3 bases: TGTGCCAGTAGGGGACAGGGTAACACCGGGGAGCTGTTTTTT. It encodes CASRGQGNTGELFF. The whole variable domain, remainder taken from reference TRBV19 and TRBJ2-2, is DGGITQSPKYLFRKEGQNVTLSCEQNLNHDAMYWYRQDPGQGLRLIYYSQIVNDFQKGDIAEGYSVSREKKESFPLTVTSAQKNPTAFYLCASRGQGNTGELFFGEGSRLTVL.

The sample holds a few counts of this clone. This chain links TRBV4-1 with TRBJ2-2, with 13 bases lining up with TRBD2. The CDR3 runs to 16 residues. V lost 4 bases, J lost 5 bases, and 4 bases stayed unmatched. Germline V gene data show CDR1 as MGHRA and CDR2 as YSYEKL. In DNA form, the CDR3 reads TGCGCCAGCAGCCCGAGGACTAGCGGGAGAACCGGGGAGCTGTTTTTT. Translation: CASSPRTSGRTGELFF.

This chain connects TRBV29-1 to TRBJ2-1, with D tentatively TRBD1 (6 bases). The ends were cut back, 4 bases at V and 3 bases at J, with 16 bases in the middle. This CDR3 has 15 residues. CDR1 is SQVTM and CDR2 is ANQGSEA in the germline V gene. CDR3 protein: CSVVGPGQFYNEQFF. CDR3 DNA: TGCAGCGTTGTTGGTCCAGGACAGTTCTACAATGAGCAGTTCTTC.

The chain recombines TRBV5-1 with TRBJ2-3, with a possible D match to TRBD2 (6 bases). Per the germline V gene, CDR1 is SGHRS and CDR2 is YFSETQ. Trimming removed 4 bases from V and 1 base from J, with 10 bases in between. The CDR3 loop spans 14 amino acids. DNA for the CDR3: TGCGCCAGCAGCCGGGACTTGGGCACAGATACGCAGTATTTT. This gives the protein CASSRDLGTDTQYF.

This clone was picked up a small number of times. This chain links TRBV7-9 with TRBJ2-7; perhaps TRBD1 as D (5 bases). Germline CDR1 and CDR2: SEHNR and FQNEAQ (reference sequence). The CDR3 consists of 13 residues. Trimming took off 4 bases at V and 6 bases at J, with 13 bases between the two ends. The CDR3 DNA reads as TGTGCCAGCAGCTCGGCAGGGTTGGGCGAGCAGTACTTC. Translation gives CASSSAGLGEQYF.